A selection of T cell receptor beta chains follows, all from one sample in a study of Graves' ophthalmopathy and Graves' hyperthyroidism. Each CDR3 protein is one row after TCRdb ran MiXCR on the multiplex PCR reads. The top ten clones hold approximately 7% of a sample with roughly 610,000 distinct CDR3 sequences, approximately 21% of them seen once. Sequencing input: peripheral blood. Source of these receptors: a woman under 30 with stable Graves' hyperthyroidism. Some clones in this sample may be carry-over from other donors' samples. The CDR3 runs from the conserved cysteine through the conserved F or W. D genes are given only for firm matches. Clone size is not always given. Where it is, it says once, few, many or a class for expanded clones.

j_call: TRBJ1-2; clone_size: .; d_call: .; v_call: TRBV7-9; cdr3_length: 14; cdr3_nt: TGTGCCAGCAGCTCGTCCTTTGTAAACTATGGCTACACCTTC; cdr3_aa: CASSSSFVNYGYTF
j_call: TRBJ1-1; clone_size: many; d_call: TRBD1; v_call: TRBV11-2; cdr3_length: 18; cdr3_nt: TGTGCCAGCAGCTTAGATCGATCACAGGGGGTCAAAAACACTGAAGCTTTCTTT; cdr3_aa: CASSLDRSQGVKNTEAFF
j_call: TRBJ2-7; clone_size: .; d_call: .; v_call: TRBV5-1; cdr3_length: 15; cdr3_nt: TGCGCCAGCAGCTTGAGCCGGGCCACTACCGGAGAGCAGTACTTC; cdr3_aa: CASSLSRATTGEQYF
j_call: TRBJ2-7; clone_size: many; d_call: .; v_call: TRBV20-1; cdr3_length: 13; cdr3_nt: TGCAGCGGGGAATGGAGGGGCTCCTACGAGCAGTACTTC; cdr3_aa: CSGEWRGSYEQYF
j_call: TRBJ2-2; clone_size: few; d_call: TRBD2; v_call: TRBV6-2/TRBV6-3; cdr3_length: 13; cdr3_nt: TGTGCCAGCAGAGGCGGGGGGACCGGGGAGCTGTTTTTT; cdr3_aa: CASRGGGTGELFF
j_call: TRBJ2-7; clone_size: .; d_call: .; v_call: TRBV6-1; cdr3_length: 14; cdr3_nt: TGTGCCAGCAGTATAAGGGGGGACCCCTACGAGCAGTACTTC; cdr3_aa: CASSIRGDPYEQYF
j_call: TRBJ2-7; clone_size: many; d_call: .; v_call: TRBV2; cdr3_length: 15; cdr3_nt: TGTGCCAGCAGGGTCGAGACCCAGAGCTCCTACGAGCAGTACTTC; cdr3_aa: CASRVETQSSYEQYF
j_call: TRBJ2-7; clone_size: .; d_call: TRBD2; v_call: TRBV20-1; cdr3_length: 17; cdr3_nt: TGCAGTGCTAGAGAGTCGGTTAGGGCTAGCGGGAGATACGAGCAGTACTTC; cdr3_aa: CSARESVRASGRYEQYF
j_call: TRBJ2-5; clone_size: .; d_call: TRBD2; v_call: TRBV20-1; cdr3_length: 14; cdr3_nt: TGCAGTGCTAGAGTTGGGACTACGGGGGAGACCCAGTACTTC; cdr3_aa: CSARVGTTGETQYF
j_call: TRBJ2-7; clone_size: .; d_call: TRBD1; v_call: TRBV28; cdr3_length: 14; cdr3_nt: TGTGCCAGCAGTTGGGGGACAGGGGGTTACGAGCAGTACTTC; cdr3_aa: CASSWGTGGYEQYF
j_call: TRBJ2-2; clone_size: many; d_call: TRBD2; v_call: TRBV7-2; cdr3_length: 15; cdr3_nt: TGTGCCAGCAGCCTGGGACTAGCGGGTACCGGGGAGCTGTTTTTT; cdr3_aa: CASSLGLAGTGELFF
j_call: TRBJ2-5; clone_size: many; d_call: .; v_call: TRBV2; cdr3_length: 14; cdr3_nt: TGTGCCAGCAGCCTCCAGGGCGGGGAAGAGACCCAGTACTTC; cdr3_aa: CASSLQGGEETQYF
j_call: TRBJ2-3; clone_size: many; d_call: .; v_call: TRBV6-4; cdr3_length: 13; cdr3_nt: TGTGCCAGCAGTGAAGTCCCCGCAGATACGCAGTATTTT; cdr3_aa: CASSEVPADTQYF
j_call: TRBJ1-5; clone_size: many; d_call: .; v_call: TRBV6-2/TRBV6-3; cdr3_length: 13; cdr3_nt: TGTGCCAGCACCGGGACACTTCTGCAGCCCCAGCATTTT; cdr3_aa: CASTGTLLQPQHF
j_call: TRBJ1-6; clone_size: many; d_call: .; v_call: TRBV28; cdr3_length: 17; cdr3_nt: TGTGCCAGCAGGTTGGGACCCCCGAGCTCCTATAATTCACCCCTCCACTTT; cdr3_aa: CASRLGPPSSYNSPLHF
j_call: TRBJ2-7; clone_size: .; d_call: .; v_call: TRBV4-1; cdr3_length: 15; cdr3_nt: TGCGCCAGCAGCCACGCCGGGGCTGTATCCTACGAGCAGTACTTC; cdr3_aa: CASSHAGAVSYEQYF
j_call: TRBJ2-5; clone_size: few; d_call: .; v_call: TRBV11-2; cdr3_length: 14; cdr3_nt: TGTGCCAGCAGCTTTTGGACACCCCAAGAGACCCAGTACTTC; cdr3_aa: CASSFWTPQETQYF
j_call: TRBJ1-1; clone_size: .; d_call: .; v_call: TRBV6-2/TRBV6-3; cdr3_length: 13; cdr3_nt: TGTGCCAGCAGTTACTCGGGGACGGTCGAAGCTTTCTTT; cdr3_aa: CASSYSGTVEAFF
j_call: TRBJ2-5; clone_size: many; d_call: TRBD2; v_call: TRBV13; cdr3_length: 15; cdr3_nt: TGTGCCAGCAGCCCGACACTAGCGGGAGAGGAGACCCAGTACTTC; cdr3_aa: CASSPTLAGEETQYF
j_call: TRBJ1-1; clone_size: many; d_call: TRBD1; v_call: TRBV5-1; cdr3_length: 14; cdr3_nt: TGCGCCAGCAGCTTGGACCAGGGGGACACTGAAGCTTTCTTT; cdr3_aa: CASSLDQGDTEAFF
j_call: TRBJ2-7; clone_size: many; d_call: TRBD2; v_call: TRBV6-1; cdr3_length: 13; cdr3_nt: TGTGCCAGCAGACTTGTTCGGGGGGGAGAGCAGTACTTC; cdr3_aa: CASRLVRGGEQYF
j_call: TRBJ1-1; clone_size: .; d_call: .; v_call: TRBV11-2; cdr3_length: 15; cdr3_nt: TGTGCCAGCAGCAACCACAGGGTACCGGGGACTGAAGCTTTCTTT; cdr3_aa: CASSNHRVPGTEAFF
j_call: TRBJ1-1; clone_size: many; d_call: TRBD1; v_call: TRBV20-1; cdr3_length: 17; cdr3_nt: TGCAGTGCTAGAGATCTGATCAGGGGGACCTCGGCCACTGAAGCTTTCTTT; cdr3_aa: CSARDLIRGTSATEAFF
j_call: TRBJ2-4; clone_size: many; d_call: TRBD2; v_call: TRBV11-2; cdr3_length: 13; cdr3_nt: TGTGCCAGCAGCCTTAGTTCTGGGACTATACAGTACTTC; cdr3_aa: CASSLSSGTIQYF
j_call: TRBJ2-5; clone_size: many; d_call: TRBD1; v_call: TRBV6-5; cdr3_length: 16; cdr3_nt: TGTGCCAGCAGTTACGTGGCGGGCGACAGGGAAGAGACCCAGTACTTC; cdr3_aa: CASSYVAGDREETQYF
j_call: TRBJ2-7; clone_size: many; d_call: .; v_call: TRBV7-9; cdr3_length: 15; cdr3_nt: TGTGCCAGCAGCCGAGTGGACTACCTGTACTACGAGCAGTACTTC; cdr3_aa: CASSRVDYLYYEQYF
j_call: TRBJ1-6; clone_size: few; d_call: .; v_call: TRBV6-5; cdr3_length: 13; cdr3_nt: TGTGCCAGCAGTTTGGGGTTCAATTCACCCCTCCACTTT; cdr3_aa: CASSLGFNSPLHF
j_call: TRBJ1-1; clone_size: many; d_call: .; v_call: TRBV30; cdr3_length: 11; cdr3_nt: TGTGCCTGGAGTCCGGCGGGTGAAGCTTTCTTT; cdr3_aa: CAWSPAGEAFF
j_call: TRBJ1-5; clone_size: many; d_call: .; v_call: TRBV6-2/TRBV6-3; cdr3_length: 14; cdr3_nt: TGTGCCAGCAGTTACTCAGGGTCCCCTCAGCCCCAGCATTTT; cdr3_aa: CASSYSGSPQPQHF
j_call: TRBJ1-5; clone_size: .; d_call: .; v_call: TRBV6-2/TRBV6-3; cdr3_length: 13; cdr3_nt: TGTGCCAGCGGTGAGGTTATCAATCAGCCCCAGCATTTT; cdr3_aa: CASGEVINQPQHF
j_call: TRBJ2-5; clone_size: .; d_call: .; v_call: TRBV29-1; cdr3_length: 12; cdr3_nt: TGCAGCGTTGAGGCCGGGGGAGAGACCCAGTACTTC; cdr3_aa: CSVEAGGETQYF
j_call: TRBJ2-7; clone_size: .; d_call: .; v_call: TRBV4-1; cdr3_length: 15; cdr3_nt: TGCGCCAGCAGCCAGGCCGGGCTATCTTCCTGGGAGCAGTACTTC; cdr3_aa: CASSQAGLSSWEQYF
j_call: TRBJ1-1; clone_size: many; d_call: .; v_call: TRBV5-8; cdr3_length: 14; cdr3_nt: TGTGCCAGCAGCTTGAGCCAGAGAAACACTGAAGCTTTCTTT; cdr3_aa: CASSLSQRNTEAFF
j_call: TRBJ1-5; clone_size: many; d_call: .; v_call: TRBV20-1; cdr3_length: 14; cdr3_nt: TGCAGTGCTAGAGAGGTCCTGGGGGGCCAGCCCCAGCATTTT; cdr3_aa: CSAREVLGGQPQHF
j_call: TRBJ2-7; clone_size: many; d_call: TRBD1; v_call: TRBV12-3/TRBV12-4; cdr3_length: 15; cdr3_nt: TGTGCCAGCAGTTTACCGGGACAGGGGAAATACGAGCAGTACTTC; cdr3_aa: CASSLPGQGKYEQYF